The clone carrying this TCR beta chain was counted between two and nine times. Its antigen is not identified. This CDR3 is 19 amino acids long. The V gene's germline CDR1 is SGDLS and CDR2 YYNGEE. After removal of 3 bases from V and 1 base from J, the junction contained 16 bases not matched to a gene. In making TCR cDNA, 5'RACE template switching added a universal primer site and UMIs to it. TCRdb reanalysed the 5' RACE reads using MiXCR and keeps one entry per CDR3 protein. Of 100,000 to 150,000 distinct CDR3 sequences in the sample, roughly 15% were seen once. The data stem from a study of T cells after yellow fever vaccination. Study conclusions and caveats: At approximately 96% for CD4 and approximately 88% for CD8, most primary-vaccination clones showed up again after the booster. Clonotypes appearing in both CD4 and CD8 compartments existed, and their share was small.

The clonotype originates from a man aged 18 to 29 who received the YFV17D yellow fever vaccine. The V gene is TRBV9, the J gene TRBJ1-1; 9 nucleotides line up with TRBD1. Sequences were derived from CD8+ T cells sorted from PBMCs, sampled 5 days after the yellow fever booster vaccination. The CDR3 nucleotides read TGTGCCAGCAGCGAACAGGGGGCGGGTGCCTCCCCCACGAACACTGAAGCTTTCTTT. Its protein product is CASSEQGAGASPTNTEAFF.